This TCR beta chain was recorded in a study of naive and memory T cell subsets. General study points: Naive repertoires, especially CD8, held a few larger clonotypes, possibly memory cells re-expressing CD45RA.

An equimolar mix of two oligonucleotides served as the beta constant-region primer for TRBC1 and TRBC2. An oligonucleotide with the SP2 primer and a 12-nucleotide UMI was ligated to the cDNA 3' end. TCRdb itself ran the UMI-ligation and nested PCR reads through MiXCR, one entry per CDR3 protein. The table has 140,000 to 150,000 distinct CDR3 sequences, about a sixth seen once. At least ten counts were recorded for this clonotype. Its specificity is unknown. Cells stained for CD3, CD4, CD8, CD45RA, CD27 and viability were sorted into four CD45RA/CD27 subsets. V lost 7 bases, J lost 12 bases, and 12 bases stayed unmatched. CDR3 size: 13 residues.

V gene TRBV12-3 or TRBV12-4 combines with J gene TRBJ1-1; 9 bases line up with TRBD1. The TCR originated in a human donor in good health. Sequencing used naive CD4+ T cells from blood. The CDR3 region is CASTLGTGPRTFF. The CDR3, as DNA: TGTGCCAGCACGCTAGGGACAGGGCCCAGGACTTTCTTT.